This record covers a single TCR beta chain. The antigen this receptor binds is unknown. No base qualities exist here, and no much larger clone lies one base off it. From the germline V gene, CDR1 is SQVTM and CDR2 is ANQGSEA. There are 13 amino acids in the CDR3, from cysteine to phenylalanine inclusive. The CDR3 DNA has 39 bases and is translated from base 1. V is cut back by 6 bases and J by 3 bases, with 2 bases in the junction unmatched. These data are taken from a study of T cells in tumors after PD-1 blockade (dated by TCRdb to between 2018 and 2020). About the full investigation: Prior checkpoint blockade, systemic immunosuppressant use, and recent radiotherapy or other anti-cancer therapy within 4 weeks were grounds for patient exclusion. Patients were treated with either pembrolizumab 200 mg every 3 weeks or cemiplimab 350 mg every 2 weeks. A subset of patients also received ongoing daily vismodegib 150 mg during anti-PD-1 treatment. An average of 26,066 TCR templates (range 554-99,264) and 6,000 or so unique clonotypes was obtained for tumor samples, about 22-fold deeper than single-cell TCR sequencing. The study performed paired single-cell RNA and TCR sequencing on site-matched tumors from BCC or SCC patients before and after anti-PD-1 therapy. RECIST version 1.1 was used to evaluate clinical response.

Study-level results and caveats: Comparisons between pre- and post-treatment samples were the only ones where clonal replacement appeared, with none seen between two pre-treatment samples, a pattern that argues against artifacts from biopsy timing or location. Where the novel T cell clones came from was not determined, and possible sources could include lymphoid organs or rare unexpanded clones inside the tumor or in the tumor periphery. Around 41% of tumor TCR clonotypes were found in blood, and some novel exhausted tumor clones appeared in pre-treatment blood, suggesting peripheral recruitment. Exhausted CD8+ clones expanded after therapy were mostly novel clonotypes undetected pre-treatment, suggesting clonal replacement rather than reinvigoration of pre-existing clones.

The time point label on this specimen signifies: after anti-PD-1 therapy. Tumor biopsies were site-matched, taken from the same primary tumor before and after PD-1 blockade. Genomic DNA extracted from tumor biopsies or peripheral blood was used for bulk TCRbeta sequencing, with input ranging from about 616 ng to 6,500 ng. Leftover biopsy material went through bulk TCRbeta sequencing, with the goal of boosting sensitivity for rare clonotypes relative to single-cell TCR sequencing. Histologically proven advanced or metastatic basal or squamous cell carcinoma was present in all patients, all of whom were poor candidates for surgical resection. The basal cell carcinoma cohort comprised 10 or so patients, of whom about eight had bulk tumor TCR sequencing. Fresh biopsies came from the site of the primary tumor, and part of the tissue was kept in RNAlater for exome and bulk TCR sequencing. Deep TCRbeta sequencing was performed with the immunoSEQ platform. In the authors' own workflow: Only productive rearrangements were exported from the immunoSEQ Analyzer for downstream analysis. A two-sided binomial test at Bonferroni-corrected P below 0.01 was used to call clones with significant expansion or contraction between timepoints. T cell phenotypes were assigned to bulk TCRbeta clonotypes by matching the clonotypes to single-cell RNA+TCR-seq clones that had the same TCRbeta sequence. Clone enrichment in tumor was computed as tumor frequency divided by PBMC frequency from bulk TCR sequencing. GLIPH was used to sort TCRs into specificity groups, which are clusters of distinct TCRs that likely recognize common antigens through shared CDR3 motifs. Sourced from immuneACCESS, this table was stored by TCRdb with only in-frame sequences that have V and J called. A share of the clones is absent; for the studies checked, an unresolved V gene accounts for under half, and the remainder has no known explanation. Clone size and the V and J calls come from that table; the DNA yielded D and trimming. This sample has over 8,000 clones in its table, and around 67% of those were observed once. The top ten hold about an eighth of the sample.

The origin of this receptor is a human donor with basal cell carcinoma. Sequenced here: tumor tissue, sampled after anti-PD-1 treatment. The chain couples TRBV29-1 to TRBJ2-7, and 13 bases in between align with TRBD2. The CDR3 reads as follows: CSVGTSGNYEQYF. The DNA sequence is TGCAGCGTCGGGACTAGCGGGAACTACGAGCAGTACTTC.